This T cell receptor beta chain comes out of a study of early T cells in non-severe SARS-CoV-2 infection. The ends lost 4 bases at V and 3 bases at J; junction bases unmatched: 7. Germline lookup yields CDR1 KGHDR and CDR2 SFDVKD. This CDR3 has 15 residues. As part of library construction, unique molecular identifiers were attached to individual cDNA molecules. TCRdb passed the 5' RACE reads through MiXCR, listing each CDR3 protein once. The sample contains about 76,000 distinct CDR3 sequences, about 12% of which appear only once. This clonotype appeared many times. What it binds is not known. General study points: Anti-spike CD8 responses were favored in VDJdb matching, and private and CD4 specificities were missed.

This receptor was taken from an adult who was a healthcare worker with PCR-confirmed SARS-CoV-2 infection or an uninfected control (not recorded which). The chain employs TRBV24-1 and TRBJ2-7; TRBD2 matches at 8 bases. Sequenced input: whole blood. The CDR3 nucleotides read TGTGCCACCAGTGAGAGCGGGAGAGGACACTACGAGCAGTACTTC. Its translation: CATSESGRGHYEQYF.